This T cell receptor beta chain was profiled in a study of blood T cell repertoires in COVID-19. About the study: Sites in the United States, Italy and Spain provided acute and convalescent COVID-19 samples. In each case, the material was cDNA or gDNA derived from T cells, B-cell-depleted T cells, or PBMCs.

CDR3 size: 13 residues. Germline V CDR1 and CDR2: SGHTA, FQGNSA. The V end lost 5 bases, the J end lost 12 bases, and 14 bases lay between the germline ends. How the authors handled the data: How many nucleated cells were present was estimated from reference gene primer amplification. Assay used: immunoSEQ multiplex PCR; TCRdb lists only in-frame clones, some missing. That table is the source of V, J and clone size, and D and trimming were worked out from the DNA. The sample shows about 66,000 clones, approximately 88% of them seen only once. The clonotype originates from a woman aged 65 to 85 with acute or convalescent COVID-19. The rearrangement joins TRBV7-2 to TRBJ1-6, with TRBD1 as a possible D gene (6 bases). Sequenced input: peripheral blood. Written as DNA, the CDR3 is TGTGCCAGCAGCGTAAACTCACAGGGACCCCTCCACTTT. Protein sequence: CASSVNSQGPLHF.